Shown below are 12 T cell receptor beta chains from a single sample sequenced in a study of blood T cell repertoires in COVID-19. Sequenced by immunoSEQ multiplex PCR; TCRdb stores in-frame clones only, minus some. The data show about 80,000 clones, around 89% seen once. Sequencing was carried out using peripheral blood. These receptors all come from a woman older than 75 with acute or convalescent COVID-19.

A single count supports this clone. The J gene is TRBJ2-3, the V gene TRBV9; 10 nucleotides line up with TRBD2. CDR3 length: 13 residues. The germline CDR1 and CDR2 sequences are SGDLS and YYNGEE. J lost 8 bases, V lost 0 bases, and 0 bases had no gene match. CDR3 loop: CASSVGTSGTQYF. CDR3 in DNA: TGTGCCAGCAGCGTAGGGACTAGCGGTACGCAGTATTTT.

This chain joins TRBV13 and TRBJ2-1, with 11 bases fitting TRBD2. Germline V gene data show CDR1 as PRHDT and CDR2 as FYEKMQ (reference sequence). J lost 6 bases, V lost 4 bases, and 8 bases had no gene match. This CDR3 is built from 16 residues. CDR3 DNA sequence: TGTGCCAGCAGCTACGAACTAGCGGGAGTACCCAATGAGCAGTTCTTC. As protein: CASSYELAGVPNEQFF.

The rearrangement joins TRBV20-1 to TRBJ1-1; 9 nucleotides align to TRBD1. Unmatched junction bases numbered 13, after V lost 3 bases and J lost 11 bases. This CDR3 spans 14 amino acids. Germline V lookup: CDR1 DFQATT, CDR2 SNEGSKA (reference sequence). CDR3 residues: CSASQGGTGSFAFF. The CDR3 region has the DNA TGCAGTGCTAGTCAGGGCGGGACAGGGTCTTTCGCTTTCTTT.

The sample holds a few counts of this clone. The chain joins TRBV3-1 (or the pseudogene TRBV3-2) to TRBJ2-7, with a possible D match to TRBD1 (5 bases). Between the trimmed V and J ends, which lost 3 bases and 3 bases, there was a span of 6 bases. CDR3 length: 12 amino acids. The germline V gene encodes CDR1 LGHDT and CDR2 YNNKEL (reference sequence). The CDR3 sequence is CASSQTDYEQYF. CDR3 sequence (DNA): TGTGCCAGCAGCCAGACAGACTACGAGCAGTACTTC.

The V gene is TRBV6-5, the J gene TRBJ1-5; D gene ambiguous. Trimming stripped 5 bases from V and 4 bases from J, with 9 bases between. CDR3 length: 13 residues. Germline V gene sequence: CDR1 MNHEY, CDR2 SVGAGI. CDR3 protein: CASSLQVNQPQHF. The CDR3 coding sequence is TGTGCCAGCAGTCTTCAGGTGAATCAGCCCCAGCATTTT.

This clone was counted a single time. The J gene is TRBJ2-1, the V gene TRBV5-1; 8 bases match TRBD2. This CDR3 has 19 amino acids. Per the germline V gene, CDR1 is SGHRS and CDR2 is YFSETQ. With 1 base clipped from V and 4 bases from J, the junction kept 16 bases outside the gene matches. Here the CDR3 DNA reads TGCGCCAGCAGCTTGAGAACTATACAGCGGGAGTGGGGTTACAATGAGCAGTTCTTC. It specifies CASSLRTIQREWGYNEQFF.

This clone was picked up one time. The chain recombines TRBV5-1 with TRBJ2-1, with 10 bases aligning to TRBD2. Trimming removed 4 bases from V and 6 bases from J; junction bases left unmatched: 10. This CDR3 spans 16 amino acids. The germline CDR1 and CDR2 sequences are SGHRS and YFSETQ. The CDR3 DNA sequence: TGCGCCAGCAGCGCGGGACTAGCGATTCCCGCCAATGAGCAGTTCTTC. It encodes CASSAGLAIPANEQFF. Looking up the rest from reference TRBV5-1 and TRBJ2-1 gives the full variable domain: KAGVTQTPRYLIKTRGQQVTLSCSPISGHRSVSWYQQTPGQGLQFLFEYFSETQRNKGNFPGRFSGRQFSNSRSEMNVSTLELGDSALYLCASSAGLAIPANEQFFGPGTRLTVL.

This chain joins TRBV7-3 and TRBJ1-3; no clear D gene. Germline assignment: CDR1 SGHTA and CDR2 FQGTGA. V was clipped by 0 bases and J by 2 bases, with 8 bases between them. CDR3 size: 15 residues. The CDR3: CASSLTGTTGNTIYF. For the CDR3, the DNA is TGTGCCAGCAGCTTAACGGGCACCACTGGAAACACCATATATTTT.

The chain is built from TRBV29-1 and TRBJ1-3; 8 nucleotides line up with TRBD1. With V trimmed by 7 bases and J by 7 bases, 12 bases remained unmatched. This CDR3 spans 14 amino acids. Germline values: CDR1 SQVTM, CDR2 ANQGSEA. CDR3 DNA: TGCAGCGCTGAGGGACAGGCCGACCCGAACACCATATATTTT. This gives the protein CSAEGQADPNTIYF.

Written as DNA, the CDR3 is TGCAGTGCTAGTGAGGGACTAGCGGGAGCAGTCTACAATGAGCAGTTCTTC. It translates to CSASEGLAGAVYNEQFF. The chain has TRBV20-1 and TRBJ2-1; 14 positions match TRBD2. Germline lookup yields CDR1 DFQATT and CDR2 SNEGSKA (reference sequence). CDR3 length: 17 amino acids. Trimming took 3 bases from V and 3 from J; bases not matched to a gene: 7.

V is TRBV7-2 and J is TRBJ1-2, with D possibly TRBD1 on 6 matching bases. V was cut by 0 bases and J by 0 bases, with 14 bases left in between. Germline V gene data show CDR1 as SGHTA and CDR2 as FQGNSA. The CDR3 consists of 17 residues. The CDR3 bases are TGTGCCAGCAGCTTAGCGACTGGGGGCGCCGCTAACTATGGCTACACCTTC. Its protein product is CASSLATGGAANYGYTF.

The V gene is TRBV2, the J gene TRBJ1-1; D unresolved. CDR1 SNHLY and CDR2 FYNNEI come from the germline V gene. The V and J ends lost 1 base and 0 bases respectively, with 15 bases between them. There are 17 residues in the CDR3. The chain's CDR3 is CASSEGDGGRMNTEAFF. Written as DNA, the CDR3 is TGTGCCAGCAGTGAAGGGGATGGCGGGAGGATGAACACTGAAGCTTTCTTT.